The present T cell receptor (beta chain) was sequenced within a study of cytomegalovirus exposure and HLA in healthy donors. PCR involved 60 Vbeta and 13 Jbeta primers. Clones were sequenced by immunoSEQ multiplex PCR, and TCRdb holds only the in-frame ones, with some missing. The table records about 55,000 clones, nearly 85% of them present only once. The study's findings and limits: The productive fraction for most TCR beta V segments was about 87% or about 30% in an earlier analysis.

This CDR3 has 12 residues. Per germline, CDR1 GTSNPN and CDR2 SVGIG (reference sequence). V gave up 3 bases and J gave up 5 bases; unmatched junction bases: 0. About this clone: Its antigen is not known.

The sequence was obtained from a man aged 25-45 years in good health and CMV-seronegative. The sequencing sample was made of PBMCs. The V call is TRBV30, the J call TRBJ2-2; 7 positions match TRBD2. The CDR3 reads CAWRRGTGELFF. In DNA form, the CDR3 reads TGTGCCTGGAGGCGGGGGACCGGGGAGCTGTTTTTT.